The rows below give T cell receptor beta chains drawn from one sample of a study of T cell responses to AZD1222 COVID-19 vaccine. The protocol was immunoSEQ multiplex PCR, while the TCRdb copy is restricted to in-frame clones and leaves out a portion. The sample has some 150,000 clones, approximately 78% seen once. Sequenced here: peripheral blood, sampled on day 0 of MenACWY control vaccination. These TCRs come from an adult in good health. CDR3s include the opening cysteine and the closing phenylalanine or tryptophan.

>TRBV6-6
CASSLAGANVLTF
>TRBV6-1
CASSEARRSRDQPQHF
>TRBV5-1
CASSLAVTANEQFF
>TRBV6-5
CASNTDPYQETQYF
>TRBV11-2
CASSLTYGYTF
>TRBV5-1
CASALNRGGNGYTF
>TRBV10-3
CAISAETKQHTDTQYF
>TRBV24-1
CATSDFCGTGGERYLYGYTF
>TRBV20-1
CSASVVVGEKLFF
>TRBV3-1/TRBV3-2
CASSLGSYNSPLHF
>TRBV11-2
CASRLVRGRTGELFF
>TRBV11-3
CASSSDWNTGELFF
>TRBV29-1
CSVVEQGLTEAFF